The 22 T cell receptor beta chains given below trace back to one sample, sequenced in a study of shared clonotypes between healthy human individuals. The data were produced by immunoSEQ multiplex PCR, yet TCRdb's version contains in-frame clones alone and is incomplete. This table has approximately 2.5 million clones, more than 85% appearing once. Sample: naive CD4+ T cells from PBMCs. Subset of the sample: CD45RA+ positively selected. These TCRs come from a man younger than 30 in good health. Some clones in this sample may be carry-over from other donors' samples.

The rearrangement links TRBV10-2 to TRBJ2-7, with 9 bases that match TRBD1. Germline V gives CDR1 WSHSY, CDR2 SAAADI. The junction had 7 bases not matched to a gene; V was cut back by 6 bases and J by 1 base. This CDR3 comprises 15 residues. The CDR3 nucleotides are TGCGCCAGCAGCGAGGACAGGGGAAATTCCTACGAGCAGTACTTC. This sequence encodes CASSEDRGNSYEQYF.

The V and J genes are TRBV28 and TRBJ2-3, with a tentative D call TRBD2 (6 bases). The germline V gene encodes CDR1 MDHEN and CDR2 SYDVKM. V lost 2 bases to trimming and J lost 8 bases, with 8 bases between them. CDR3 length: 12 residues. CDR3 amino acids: CASSLGEVTQYF. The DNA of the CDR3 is TGTGCCAGCAGTTTAGGGGAGGTTACGCAGTATTTT.

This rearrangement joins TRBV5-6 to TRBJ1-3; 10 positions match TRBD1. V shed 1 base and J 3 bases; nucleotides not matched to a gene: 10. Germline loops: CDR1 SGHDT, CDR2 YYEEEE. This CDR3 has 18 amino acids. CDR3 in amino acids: CASSLFGDRGYVGNTIYF. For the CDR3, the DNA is TGTGCCAGCAGCTTGTTCGGGGACAGGGGTTACGTTGGAAACACCATATATTTT.

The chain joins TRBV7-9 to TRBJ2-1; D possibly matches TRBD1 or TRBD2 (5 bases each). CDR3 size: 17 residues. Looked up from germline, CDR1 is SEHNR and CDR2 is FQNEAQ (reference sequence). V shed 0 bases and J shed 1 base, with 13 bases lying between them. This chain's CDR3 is CASSLASGTPSYNEQFF. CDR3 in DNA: TGTGCCAGCAGCTTAGCCTCCGGGACCCCGTCCTACAATGAGCAGTTCTTC.

The CDR3 sequence is CASSLEGPALGGYTF. Here the CDR3 DNA reads TGTGCCAGCAGCTTAGAGGGACCGGCCCTAGGCGGCTACACCTTC. This chain joins TRBV7-2 and TRBJ1-2; weak D call: TRBD1 (5 bases). The CDR3 extends over 15 amino acids. The V and J ends lost 1 base and 8 bases respectively, with 17 bases between them. In germline, CDR1 is SGHTA, CDR2 FQGNSA.

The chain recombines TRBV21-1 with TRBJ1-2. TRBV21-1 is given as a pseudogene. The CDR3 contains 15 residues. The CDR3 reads CASSKHAGEVSGYTF. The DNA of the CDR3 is TGTGCCAGCAGCAAACATGCTGGGGAAGTTAGCGGCTACACCTTC.

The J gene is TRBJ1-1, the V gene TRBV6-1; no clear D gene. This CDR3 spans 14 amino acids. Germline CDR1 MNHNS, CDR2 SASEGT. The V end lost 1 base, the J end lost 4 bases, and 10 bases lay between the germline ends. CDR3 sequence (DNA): TGTGCCAGCAGTGAAGTACCCCGGGTCACTGAAGCTTTCTTT. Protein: CASSEVPRVTEAFF.

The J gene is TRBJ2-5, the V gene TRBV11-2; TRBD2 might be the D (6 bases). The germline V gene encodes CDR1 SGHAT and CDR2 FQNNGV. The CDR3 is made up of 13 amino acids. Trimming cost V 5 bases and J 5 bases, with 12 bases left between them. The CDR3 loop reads CASSLTEGETQYF. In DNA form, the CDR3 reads TGTGCCAGCAGCCTCACGGAGGGGGAGACCCAGTACTTC.

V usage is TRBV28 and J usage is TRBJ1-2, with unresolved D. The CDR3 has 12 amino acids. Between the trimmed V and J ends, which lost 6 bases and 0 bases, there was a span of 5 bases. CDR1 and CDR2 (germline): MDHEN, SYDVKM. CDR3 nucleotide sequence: TGTGCCAGCAGGACCACTAACTATGGCTACACCTTC. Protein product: CASRTTNYGYTF.

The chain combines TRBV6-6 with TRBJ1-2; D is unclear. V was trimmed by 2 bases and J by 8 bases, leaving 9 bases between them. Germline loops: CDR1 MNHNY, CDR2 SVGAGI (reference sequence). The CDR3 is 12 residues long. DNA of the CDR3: TGTGCCAGCAGTTACGAGGGTAGCGGCTACACCTTC. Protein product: CASSYEGSGYTF.

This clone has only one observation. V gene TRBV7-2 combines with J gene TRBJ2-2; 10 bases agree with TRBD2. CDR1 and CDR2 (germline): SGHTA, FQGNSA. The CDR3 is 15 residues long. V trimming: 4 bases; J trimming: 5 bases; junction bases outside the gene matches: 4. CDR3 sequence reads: CASSSSGSVTGELFF. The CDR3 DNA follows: TGTGCCAGCAGCTCTAGCGGGAGTGTAACCGGGGAGCTGTTTTTT.

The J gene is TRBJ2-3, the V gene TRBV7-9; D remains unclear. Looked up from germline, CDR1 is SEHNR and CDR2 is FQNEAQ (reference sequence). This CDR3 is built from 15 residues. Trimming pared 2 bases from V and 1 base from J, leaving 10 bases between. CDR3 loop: CASSLRSAGTDTQYF. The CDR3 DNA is TGTGCCAGCAGCTTAAGGTCTGCCGGCACAGATACGCAGTATTTT.

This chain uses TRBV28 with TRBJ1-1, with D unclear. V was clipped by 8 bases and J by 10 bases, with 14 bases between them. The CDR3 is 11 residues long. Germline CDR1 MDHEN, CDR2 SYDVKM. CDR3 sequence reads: CASGRAVGAFF. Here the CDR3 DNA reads TGTGCCAGCGGGCGGGCGGTCGGAGCTTTCTTT.

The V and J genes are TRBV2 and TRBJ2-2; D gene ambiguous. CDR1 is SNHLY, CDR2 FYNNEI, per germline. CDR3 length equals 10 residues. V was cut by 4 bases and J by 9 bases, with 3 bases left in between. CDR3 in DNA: TGTGCCAGCAGTGGGCGGGAGCTGTTTTTT. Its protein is CASSGRELFF.

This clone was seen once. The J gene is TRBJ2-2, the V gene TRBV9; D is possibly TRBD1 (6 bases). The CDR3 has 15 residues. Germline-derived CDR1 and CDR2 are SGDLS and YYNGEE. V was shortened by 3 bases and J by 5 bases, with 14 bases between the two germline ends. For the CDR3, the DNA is TGTGCCAGCAGCGCAACCGGGACAACTACCGGGGAGCTGTTTTTT. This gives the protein CASSATGTTTGELFF.

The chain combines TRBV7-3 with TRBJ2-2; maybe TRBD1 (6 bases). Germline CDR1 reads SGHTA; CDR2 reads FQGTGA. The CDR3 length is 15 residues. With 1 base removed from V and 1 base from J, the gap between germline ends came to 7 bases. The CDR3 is CASSLRDKNTGELFF. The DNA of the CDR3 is TGTGCCAGCAGCTTAAGGGACAAGAACACCGGGGAGCTGTTTTTT.

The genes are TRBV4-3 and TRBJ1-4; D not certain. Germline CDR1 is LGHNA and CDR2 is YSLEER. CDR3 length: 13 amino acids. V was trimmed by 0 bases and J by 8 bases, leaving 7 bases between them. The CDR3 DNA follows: TGCGCCAGCAGCCAAGATTTAGGGGAAAAACTGTTTTTT. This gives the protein CASSQDLGEKLFF.

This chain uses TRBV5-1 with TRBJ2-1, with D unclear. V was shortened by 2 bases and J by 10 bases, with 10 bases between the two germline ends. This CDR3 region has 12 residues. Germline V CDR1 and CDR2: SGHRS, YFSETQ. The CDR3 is CASSFNGGEQFF. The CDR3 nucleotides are TGCGCCAGCAGCTTTAACGGTGGCGAGCAGTTCTTC.

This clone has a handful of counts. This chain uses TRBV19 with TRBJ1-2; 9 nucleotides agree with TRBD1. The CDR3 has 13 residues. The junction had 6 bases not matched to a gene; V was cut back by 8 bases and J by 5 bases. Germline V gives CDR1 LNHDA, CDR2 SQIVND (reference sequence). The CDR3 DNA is TGTGCCAGTGGACCGGGACAGGGTTATGGCTACACCTTC. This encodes CASGPGQGYGYTF.

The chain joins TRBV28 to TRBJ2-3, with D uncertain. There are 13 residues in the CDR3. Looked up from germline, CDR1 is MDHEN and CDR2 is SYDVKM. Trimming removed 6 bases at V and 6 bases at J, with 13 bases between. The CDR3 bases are TGTGCCAGCAGCCAAGGGCACAGCGATACGCAGTATTTT. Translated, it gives CASSQGHSDTQYF. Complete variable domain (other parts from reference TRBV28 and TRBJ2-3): DVKVTQSSRYLVKRTGEKVFLECVQDMDHENMFWYRQDPGLGLRLIYFSYDVKMKEKGDIPEGYSVSREKKERFSLILESASTNQTSMYLCASSQGHSDTQYFGPGTRLTVL.

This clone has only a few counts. Here the CDR3 reads CASSTGSSGTEAFF. CDR3 DNA: TGCGCCAGCTCAACAGGGTCGAGTGGCACTGAAGCTTTCTTT. The V call is TRBV10-1, the J call TRBJ1-1, with D possibly TRBD1 on 6 matching bases. The germline gives CDR1 WNHNN, CDR2 SYGVQD (reference sequence). The CDR3 sequence is 14 residues long. With 8 bases removed from V and 4 bases from J, the gap between germline ends came to 17 bases.

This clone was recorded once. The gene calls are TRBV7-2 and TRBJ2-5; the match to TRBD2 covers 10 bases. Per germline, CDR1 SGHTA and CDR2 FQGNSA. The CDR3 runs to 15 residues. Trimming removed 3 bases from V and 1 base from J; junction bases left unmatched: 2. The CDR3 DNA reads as TGTGCCAGCAGCTTTGGACTAGCGGTCCAAGAGACCCAGTACTTC. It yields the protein CASSFGLAVQETQYF.